A single sample is the source of the 8 T cell receptor beta chains below, sequenced in a study of CD8+ T cells in alopecia areata (dated by TCRdb to 2016 to 2018). Library construction relied on the immunoSEQ multiplex PCR assay. To provide template for TCR sequencing, every sample had RNA extracted and reverse transcribed into cDNA. What TCRdb holds here is the immuneACCESS table cut down to in-frame rearrangements. Part of the clones is not present; checked against another copy, under half of the missing clones reflect an unresolved V gene, and the others are unexplained. For this sample there are tens of thousands of clones; 29% appear just once. Of the sample, 14% to 15% is held by the ten largest clones. In light of the paper, this sample's time point label describes: more than 3 weeks on oral tofacitinib. Per the publication, the treatment or condition label means: oral pan-JAK inhibitor, 5-10 mg twice daily.

The sequences come from CD8+ T cells sorted from blood, collected at week 4, from a patient treated with tofacitinib. These TCRs come from a human donor with alopecia areata.

The chain is built from TRBV19 and TRBJ2-2, with 11 nucleotides matching TRBD2. The length of the CDR3 is 15 residues. Germline-derived CDR1 and CDR2 are LNHDA and SQIVND (reference sequence). The junction had 9 bases not matched to a gene; V was cut back by 9 bases and J by 6 bases. In nucleotides, the CDR3 is TGTGCCAGCCGACTAGCGGGGTCCCCGGCCGGGGAGCTGTTTTTT. Protein sequence: CASRLAGSPAGELFF. Filled out from reference TRBV19 and TRBJ2-2, the complete variable domain reads DGGITQSPKYLFRKEGQNVTLSCEQNLNHDAMYWYRQDPGQGLRLIYYSQIVNDFQKGDIAEGYSVSREKKESFPLTVTSAQKNPTAFYLCASRLAGSPAGELFFGEGSRLTVL.

The chain couples TRBV5-8 to TRBJ1-1; a possible D gene is TRBD1 (5 bases). The CDR3 totals 16 residues. Germline-derived CDR1 and CDR2 are SGHTS and YDEGEE. V was clipped by 0 bases and J by 1 base, with 13 bases between them. The CDR3 is CASSLEFGAKNTEAFF. The CDR3 bases are TGTGCCAGCAGCTTGGAGTTCGGGGCGAAGAACACTGAAGCTTTCTTT.

This chain joins TRBV30 and TRBJ1-5; TRBD1 matches 9 bases. V gave up 5 bases and J gave up 5 bases; unmatched junction bases: 1. This CDR3 has 12 residues. Germline V CDR1 and CDR2: GTSNPN, SVGIG (reference sequence). The CDR3 spells CAWRTGDQPQHF. The CDR3 bases are TGTGCCTGGCGGACAGGGGATCAGCCCCAGCATTTT.

V gene TRBV29-1 combines with J gene TRBJ2-5, with a weak D call TRBD2 (5 bases). The CDR3 consists of 13 residues. V was shortened by 6 bases and J by 4 bases, with 15 bases between the two germline ends. Germline V gene lookup returns CDR1 SQVTM and CDR2 ANQGSEA. The CDR3 is CSVDGPLGETQYF. The CDR3 DNA reads as TGCAGCGTGGACGGGCCACTAGGAGAGACCCAGTACTTC.

The chain carries TRBV2 and TRBJ1-5; tentatively, D is TRBD1 (6 bases). This CDR3 has 14 amino acids. Trimming took 8 bases from V and 3 from J, leaving 14 bases between them. Germline CDR1 and CDR2: SNHLY and FYNNEI. The CDR3 DNA reads TGTGCCAGCTGGTCAGGGGCCTTCAATCAGCCCCAGCATTTT. This gives the protein CASWSGAFNQPQHF.

The V and J genes are TRBV30 and TRBJ1-3; D is unclear. The CDR3 covers 13 residues. CDR1 and CDR2 (germline): GTSNPN, SVGIG (reference sequence). Deletions cut 5 bases from V and 2 bases from J, with 10 bases between. The CDR3 DNA follows: TGTGCCTGGTGTTGTGGCACTGGAAACACCATATATTTT. This translates into CAWCCGTGNTIYF.

In this sample, this clone turned up a few times. This chain connects TRBV7-9 to TRBJ1-2; tentative D call: TRBD1 (5 bases). V lost 4 bases, J lost 0 bases, and 9 bases lay in between. Germline CDR1 SEHNR, CDR2 FQNEAQ (reference sequence). The CDR3 consists of 14 residues. The CDR3 nucleotides read TGTGCCAGCAGCTCGGGAGGGGCTAACTATGGCTACACCTTC. As protein: CASSSGGANYGYTF.

This clone was detected once. This sequence joins TRBV29-1 and TRBJ2-7; TRBD1 or TRBD2 may be the D gene (5 bases each). V shed 2 bases and J shed 2 bases, with 13 bases lying between them. CDR1 is SQVTM, CDR2 ANQGSEA, per germline. This CDR3 spans 14 amino acids. The CDR3 DNA follows: TGCAGCGTTGAAACAGGAGGAATCGCCTACGAGCAGTACTTC. Residues: CSVETGGIAYEQYF.